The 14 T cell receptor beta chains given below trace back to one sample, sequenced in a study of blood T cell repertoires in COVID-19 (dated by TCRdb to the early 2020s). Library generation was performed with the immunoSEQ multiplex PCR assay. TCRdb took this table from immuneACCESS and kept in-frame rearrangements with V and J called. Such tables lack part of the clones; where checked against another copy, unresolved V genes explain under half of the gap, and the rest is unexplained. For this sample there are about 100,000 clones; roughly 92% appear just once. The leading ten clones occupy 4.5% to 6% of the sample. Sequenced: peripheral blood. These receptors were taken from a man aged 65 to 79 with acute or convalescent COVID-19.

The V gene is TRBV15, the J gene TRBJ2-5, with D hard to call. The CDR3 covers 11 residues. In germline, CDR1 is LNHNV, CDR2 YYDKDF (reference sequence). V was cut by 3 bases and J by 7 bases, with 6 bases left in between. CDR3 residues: CATSSTRTQYF. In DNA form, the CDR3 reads TGTGCCACCAGCAGTACGAGGACCCAGTACTTC.

CDR3 sequence (DNA): TGTGCCAGCAGTCAGGCTAGGGGGACTGAAGCTTTCTTT. Its protein product is CASSQARGTEAFF. V and J are TRBV6-4 and TRBJ1-1; D might be TRBD1 (6 bases). Trimming took off 5 bases at V and 5 bases at J, with 12 bases between the two ends. Germline CDR1 reads MRHNA; CDR2 reads SNTAGT. This CDR3 is 13 amino acids long.

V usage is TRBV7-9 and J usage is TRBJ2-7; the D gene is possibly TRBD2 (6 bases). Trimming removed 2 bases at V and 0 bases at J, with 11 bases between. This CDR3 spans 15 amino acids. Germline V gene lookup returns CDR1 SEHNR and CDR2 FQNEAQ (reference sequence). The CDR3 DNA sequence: TGTGCCAGCAGCTTACATGGACTAACCTCCTACGAGCAGTACTTC. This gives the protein CASSLHGLTSYEQYF.

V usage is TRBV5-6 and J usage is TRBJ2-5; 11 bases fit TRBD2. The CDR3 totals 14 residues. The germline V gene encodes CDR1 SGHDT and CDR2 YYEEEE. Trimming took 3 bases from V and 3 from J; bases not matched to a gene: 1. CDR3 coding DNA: TGTGCCAGCAGCTCGACTAGCGGGGAAGAGACCCAGTACTTC. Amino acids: CASSSTSGEETQYF.

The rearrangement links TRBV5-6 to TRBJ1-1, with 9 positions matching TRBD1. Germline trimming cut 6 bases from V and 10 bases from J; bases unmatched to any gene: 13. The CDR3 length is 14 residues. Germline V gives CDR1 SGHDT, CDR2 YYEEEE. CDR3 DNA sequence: TGTGCCAGCAAGGTGTGGGACAGGGAAGGTAGAGCTTTCTTT. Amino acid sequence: CASKVWDREGRAFF.

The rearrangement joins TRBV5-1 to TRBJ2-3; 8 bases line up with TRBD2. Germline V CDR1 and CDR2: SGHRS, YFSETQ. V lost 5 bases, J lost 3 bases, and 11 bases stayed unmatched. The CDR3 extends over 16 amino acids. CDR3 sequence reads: CASRSETGGVTDTQYF. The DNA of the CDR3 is TGCGCCAGCAGAAGTGAAACGGGAGGGGTAACAGATACGCAGTATTTT.

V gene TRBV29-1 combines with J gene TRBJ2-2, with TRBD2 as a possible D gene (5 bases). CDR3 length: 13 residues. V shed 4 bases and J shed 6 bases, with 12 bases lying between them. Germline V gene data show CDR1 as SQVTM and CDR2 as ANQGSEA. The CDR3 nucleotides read TGCAGCGTTGGGGTTACGGAGGCCGGGGAGCTGTTTTTT. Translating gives CSVGVTEAGELFF.

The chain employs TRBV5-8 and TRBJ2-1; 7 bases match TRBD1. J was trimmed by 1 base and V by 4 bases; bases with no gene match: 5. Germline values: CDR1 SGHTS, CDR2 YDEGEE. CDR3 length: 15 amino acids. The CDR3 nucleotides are TGTGCCAGCAGCCCGGGACAGACTTCCTACAATGAGCAGTTCTTC. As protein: CASSPGQTSYNEQFF.

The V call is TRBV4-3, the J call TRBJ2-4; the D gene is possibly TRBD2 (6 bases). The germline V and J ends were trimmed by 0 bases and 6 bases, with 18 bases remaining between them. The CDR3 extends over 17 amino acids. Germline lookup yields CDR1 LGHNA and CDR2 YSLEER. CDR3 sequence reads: CASSQDLRGGGRNIQYF. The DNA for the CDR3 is TGCGCCAGCAGCCAAGACCTTCGGGGCGGAGGGAGAAACATTCAGTACTTC.

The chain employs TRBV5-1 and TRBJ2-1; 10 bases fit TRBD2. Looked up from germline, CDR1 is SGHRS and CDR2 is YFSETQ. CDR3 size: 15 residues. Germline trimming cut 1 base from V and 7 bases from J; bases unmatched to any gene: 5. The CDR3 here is CASSLRTSGTNEQFF. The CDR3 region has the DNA TGCGCCAGCAGCTTGAGGACTAGCGGAACTAATGAGCAGTTCTTC.

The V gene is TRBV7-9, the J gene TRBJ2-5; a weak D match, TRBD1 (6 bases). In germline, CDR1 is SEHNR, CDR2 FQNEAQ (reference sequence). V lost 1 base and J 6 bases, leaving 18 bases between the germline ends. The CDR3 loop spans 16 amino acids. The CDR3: CASSLGDTVGIQTQYF. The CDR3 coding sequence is TGTGCCAGCAGCTTAGGGGACACAGTGGGCATACAGACCCAGTACTTC.

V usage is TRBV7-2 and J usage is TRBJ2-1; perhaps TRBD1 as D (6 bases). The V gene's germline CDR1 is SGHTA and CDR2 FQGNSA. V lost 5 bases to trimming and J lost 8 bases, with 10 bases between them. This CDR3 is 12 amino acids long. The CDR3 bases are TGTGCCAGCAGCGACGGGACACATGAGCAGTTCTTC. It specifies CASSDGTHEQFF.

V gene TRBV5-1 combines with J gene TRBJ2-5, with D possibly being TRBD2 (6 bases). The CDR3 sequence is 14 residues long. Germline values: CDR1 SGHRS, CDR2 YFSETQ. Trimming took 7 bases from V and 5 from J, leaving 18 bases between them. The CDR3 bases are TGCGCCAGCGGGGGGTCCGGCAAGTGGGAGACCCAGTACTTC. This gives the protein CASGGSGKWETQYF.

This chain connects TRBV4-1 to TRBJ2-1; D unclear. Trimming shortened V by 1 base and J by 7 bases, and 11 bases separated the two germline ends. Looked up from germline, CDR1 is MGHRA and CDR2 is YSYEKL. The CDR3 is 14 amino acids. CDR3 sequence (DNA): TGCGCCAGCAGCCAAGCCCACCTGCGGAATGAGCAGTTCTTC. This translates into CASSQAHLRNEQFF.